The rows below give T cell receptor beta chains drawn from one sample of a study of cytomegalovirus exposure and HLA in healthy donors. The table came from immunoSEQ multiplex PCR; TCRdb's copy has only in-frame clones and leaves some out. This sample yields about 170,000 clones, of which approximately 84% are seen a single time; around 2.6% belongs to the top ten. The sequenced sample was PBMCs. All receptors derive from a man aged 25-40 years in good health and CMV-seropositive. CDR3s include the opening cysteine and the closing phenylalanine or tryptophan. Fields, in order: V gene, D gene, clone size, J gene, CDR3 protein, CDR3 DNA. D genes are given only for firm matches. Size is omitted from some rows. Given values are once, few, many or a class for expanded clones.

V: TRBV5-1
D: TRBD2
size: .
J: TRBJ2-3
CDR3: CASSLLAGGTDTQYF
DNA: TGCGCCAGCAGCCTACTAGCGGGAGGCACAGATACGCAGTATTTT

V: TRBV4-3
D: TRBD1
size: .
J: TRBJ2-5
CDR3: CASSHRTGGPGQETQYF
DNA: TGCGCCAGCAGCCATCGGACAGGGGGCCCGGGGCAAGAGACCCAGTACTTC

V: TRBV11-2
D: TRBD2
size: .
J: TRBJ2-7
CDR3: CASAMREGYEQYF
DNA: TGTGCCAGCGCGATGCGGGAGGGATACGAGCAGTACTTC

V: TRBV2
D: .
size: few
J: TRBJ1-1
CDR3: CASNRGARSTEAFF
DNA: TGTGCCAGCAACCGTGGGGCCCGGAGCACTGAAGCTTTCTTT

V: TRBV7-2
D: TRBD2
size: .
J: TRBJ2-7
CDR3: CASSLVFLAGAGEQYF
DNA: TGTGCCAGCAGCTTAGTCTTTCTAGCGGGAGCGGGCGAGCAGTACTTC

V: TRBV19
D: .
size: .
J: TRBJ2-5
CDR3: CASSIEQGNGETQYF
DNA: TGTGCCAGTAGTATAGAGCAGGGGAATGGAGAGACCCAGTACTTC

V: TRBV19
D: .
size: once
J: TRBJ2-3
CDR3: CASSIDLPVLFTDTQYF
DNA: TGTGCCAGTAGTATAGATCTCCCAGTTCTCTTCACAGATACGCAGTATTTT

V: TRBV9
D: TRBD1
size: .
J: TRBJ2-2
CDR3: CASSGTGNTGELFF
DNA: TGTGCCAGCAGCGGGACAGGGAACACCGGGGAGCTGTTTTTT

V: TRBV11-3
D: .
size: .
J: TRBJ1-1
CDR3: CASSLGRTEEAFF
DNA: TGTGCCAGCAGCTTAGGGAGGACCGAAGAAGCTTTCTTT

V: TRBV4-3
D: .
size: .
J: TRBJ2-2
CDR3: CASSQEGRPTGELFF
DNA: TGCGCCAGCAGCCAAGAAGGGAGGCCCACCGGGGAGCTGTTTTTT

V: TRBV7-9
D: TRBD1
size: .
J: TRBJ1-2
CDR3: CASSSGTGQGYTF
DNA: TGTGCCAGCAGCTCCGGGACAGGGCAGGGCTACACCTTC

V: TRBV29-1
D: .
size: .
J: TRBJ2-1
CDR3: CSYRHPSNEQFF
DNA: TGCAGCTACCGACACCCCTCTAATGAGCAGTTCTTC

V: TRBV27
D: .
size: .
J: TRBJ2-7
CDR3: CAKEGEQYF
DNA: TGTGCCAAAGAGGGCGAGCAGTACTTC

V: TRBV21-1
D: .
size: .
J: TRBJ2-5
CDR3: CAGGERIQETQYF
DNA: TGTGCCGGGGGGGAGAGGATTCAAGAGACCCAGTACTTC

V: TRBV4-1
D: TRBD1
size: .
J: TRBJ2-1
CDR3: CASSLLGTGAVNEQFF
DNA: TGCGCCAGCAGCCTCCTCGGGACAGGGGCGGTCAATGAGCAGTTCTTC

V: TRBV15
D: .
size: .
J: TRBJ2-2
CDR3: CATSIGGEGAGELFF
DNA: TGTGCCACCAGCATCGGGGGAGAAGGGGCCGGGGAGCTGTTTTTT

V: TRBV7-6
D: .
size: .
J: TRBJ1-3
CDR3: CASSLGRAHSGNTIYF
DNA: TGTGCCAGCAGCTTGGGCAGGGCCCACTCTGGAAACACCATATATTTT

V: TRBV10-2
D: TRBD2
size: .
J: TRBJ2-2
CDR3: CASRLAGGPAGELFF
DNA: TGCGCCAGCAGACTAGCGGGAGGGCCTGCCGGGGAGCTGTTTTTT

V: TRBV5-1
D: TRBD1
size: .
J: TRBJ2-2
CDR3: CASSLGQGNTGELFF
DNA: TGCGCCAGCAGCTTGGGACAGGGGAACACCGGGGAGCTGTTTTTT

V: TRBV6-4
D: TRBD2
size: .
J: TRBJ2-3
CDR3: CASSVRAGGPDTQYF
DNA: TGTGCCAGCAGTGTACGTGCGGGAGGGCCAGATACGCAGTATTTT

V: TRBV6-5
D: TRBD1
size: .
J: TRBJ1-5
CDR3: CASTRDREKNQPQHF
DNA: TGTGCCAGCACTCGGGACAGGGAGAAAAATCAGCCCCAGCATTTT

V: TRBV5-1
D: TRBD2
size: .
J: TRBJ2-3
CDR3: CASSFGRAGTDTQYF
DNA: TGCGCCAGCAGCTTCGGGAGGGCCGGCACAGATACGCAGTATTTT

V: TRBV2
D: .
size: .
J: TRBJ2-1
CDR3: CASSSGPPVDEQFF
DNA: TGTGCCAGCAGTTCCGGTCCCCCTGTTGATGAGCAGTTCTTC

V: TRBV27
D: TRBD2
size: .
J: TRBJ2-3
CDR3: CASSSLAGGTRDTQYF
DNA: TGTGCCAGCAGCTCCCTAGCGGGAGGGACCCGAGATACGCAGTATTTT

V: TRBV9
D: .
size: .
J: TRBJ1-2
CDR3: CASSVAVTDSGYTF
DNA: TGTGCCAGCAGCGTAGCTGTAACAGATAGTGGCTACACCTTC

V: TRBV7-9
D: .
size: .
J: TRBJ2-3
CDR3: CSSSSTDTQYF
DNA: TGTTCCAGCAGTTCTACAGATACGCAGTATTTT

V: TRBV5-8
D: TRBD1
size: .
J: TRBJ2-3
CDR3: CASSKSDRGPHTDTQYF
DNA: TGTGCCAGCAGCAAATCGGACAGGGGTCCTCACACAGATACGCAGTATTTT

V: TRBV19
D: .
size: .
J: TRBJ2-3
CDR3: CASSIGLTPRTGDTQYF
DNA: TGTGCCAGTAGTATAGGTTTGACTCCTAGAACGGGAGATACGCAGTATTTT

V: TRBV23-1
D: TRBD2
size: .
J: TRBJ2-7
CDR3: CASIPSGGEQYF
DNA: TGCGCCAGCATACCTAGCGGAGGCGAGCAGTACTTC

V: TRBV6-6
D: .
size: few
J: TRBJ1-1
CDR3: CASSYSRLNTEAFF
DNA: TGTGCCAGCAGTTACTCCAGATTGAACACTGAAGCTTTCTTT

V: TRBV4-3
D: .
size: few
J: TRBJ2-7
CDR3: CASSQDRGPYEQYF
DNA: TGCGCCAGCAGCCAAGATCGTGGCCCCTACGAGCAGTACTTC

V: TRBV7-9
D: .
size: .
J: TRBJ2-1
CDR3: CASSPGKSHQFF
DNA: TGTGCCAGCAGCCCGGGGAAGTCCCACCAGTTCTTC

V: TRBV4-2
D: TRBD2
size: .
J: TRBJ2-1
CDR3: CASTSGIYNEQFF
DNA: TGTGCGAGTACTAGCGGGATCTACAATGAGCAGTTCTTC

V: TRBV18
D: .
size: .
J: TRBJ2-3
CDR3: CASSPWGDSTDTQYF
DNA: TGTGCCAGCTCACCCTGGGGGGACAGCACAGATACGCAGTATTTT

V: TRBV5-4
D: TRBD2
size: .
J: TRBJ2-1
CDR3: CASSLGGGRAYNEQFF
DNA: TGTGCCAGCAGCTTGGGGGGCGGGAGGGCCTACAATGAGCAGTTCTTC

V: TRBV6-5
D: TRBD2
size: .
J: TRBJ2-3
CDR3: CASSYRLAGGIDTQYF
DNA: TGTGCCAGCAGTTATCGACTAGCGGGAGGGATCGATACGCAGTATTTT

V: TRBV5-5
D: TRBD2
size: .
J: TRBJ2-7
CDR3: CASSPTSGDYEQYF
DNA: TGTGCCAGCAGCCCGACTAGCGGTGACTACGAGCAGTACTTC

V: TRBV19
D: TRBD1
size: .
J: TRBJ1-5
CDR3: CAPHIRGVQPQHF
DNA: TGTGCCCCTCATATCAGGGGGGTCCAGCCCCAGCATTTT

V: TRBV2
D: .
size: .
J: TRBJ2-3
CDR3: CASSIGDTQYF
DNA: TGTGCCAGCAGTATCGGAGATACGCAGTATTTT

V: TRBV5-4
D: TRBD1
size: .
J: TRBJ1-1
CDR3: CASSSGQPNTEAFF
DNA: TGTGCCAGCAGCTCGGGACAGCCGAACACTGAAGCTTTCTTT

V: TRBV6-6
D: .
size: .
J: TRBJ2-7
CDR3: CASSSREQYF
DNA: TGTGCCAGCAGTTCTCGCGAGCAGTACTTC

V: TRBV7-2
D: TRBD2
size: .
J: TRBJ2-3
CDR3: CASSPLAGAQWQYF
DNA: TGTGCCAGCAGCCCTCTAGCGGGGGCCCAATGGCAGTATTTT

V: TRBV14
D: .
size: .
J: TRBJ2-3
CDR3: CASSYRGDTQYF
DNA: TGTGCCAGCAGCTATAGAGGAGATACGCAGTATTTT

V: TRBV14
D: .
size: .
J: TRBJ1-4
CDR3: CASSQQGDSYEKLFF
DNA: TGTGCCAGCAGCCAACAAGGGGATAGCTATGAAAAACTGTTTTTT

V: TRBV18
D: TRBD1
size: .
J: TRBJ2-7
CDR3: CASSPPGPGQGGGEQYF
DNA: TGTGCCAGCTCACCACCGGGTCCGGGACAGGGGGGCGGCGAGCAGTACTTC

V: TRBV9
D: .
size: .
J: TRBJ1-3
CDR3: CASSVDGVGNTIYF
DNA: TGTGCCAGCAGCGTAGACGGGGTCGGAAACACCATATATTTT

V: TRBV6-1
D: .
size: .
J: TRBJ1-1
CDR3: CASSESWAGLPFF
DNA: TGTGCCAGCAGTGAATCGTGGGCAGGGTTACCTTTCTTT

V: TRBV12-2
D: .
size: .
J: TRBJ1-5
CDR3: CASRQPGESNQPQHF
DNA: TGTGCAAGTCGCCAACCAGGGGAAAGCAATCAGCCCCAGCATTTT

V: TRBV29-1
D: .
size: .
J: TRBJ1-1
CDR3: CSAGSPGDTEAFF
DNA: TGCAGCGCTGGGTCCCCCGGGGACACTGAAGCTTTCTTT

V: TRBV5-4
D: .
size: .
J: TRBJ1-2
CDR3: CASSLGEGGGGTYGYTF
DNA: TGTGCCAGCAGCTTGGGTGAGGGCGGGGGAGGAACCTATGGCTACACCTTC

V: TRBV5-1
D: .
size: .
J: TRBJ2-5
CDR3: CASSLQETQYF
DNA: TGCGCCAGCAGCCTGCAAGAGACCCAGTACTTC

V: TRBV10-3
D: .
size: .
J: TRBJ2-3
CDR3: CAISGAGGSGLLTDTQYF
DNA: TGTGCCATCAGTGGAGCTGGGGGGTCGGGGCTTCTCACAGATACGCAGTATTTT

V: TRBV7-2
D: TRBD2
size: .
J: TRBJ2-1
CDR3: CASSLRTSRYNEQFF
DNA: TGTGCCAGCAGCTTACGGACTAGCCGATACAATGAGCAGTTCTTC